The 11 T cell receptor beta chains below all came from one sample that was sequenced in a study of OX40 agonist ivuxolimab in advanced cancers. Method: immunoSEQ multiplex PCR; TCRdb's copy keeps in-frame clones and lacks some. Among roughly 77,000 clones listed, under 85% were seen once. This specimen was CD4+ or CD8+ T cells sorted from blood, taken in a trial of the OX40 agonist ivuxolimab. The receptors derive from an adult with an advanced solid tumor such as melanoma, head and neck, liver or kidney cancer.

V and J are TRBV7-3 and TRBJ2-2; TRBD1 is a possible D gene (6 bases). CDR3 length equals 14 residues. V dropped 5 bases and J dropped 7 bases, with 14 bases sitting between them. From germline, CDR1 is SGHTA and CDR2 FQGTGA. The chain's CDR3 is CASSPQGSNGELFF. CDR3 DNA: TGTGCCAGCAGCCCACAGGGATCTAACGGGGAGCTGTTTTTT.

V and J are TRBV7-6 and TRBJ2-7, with 7 bases lining up with TRBD1. Germline lookup yields CDR1 SGHVS and CDR2 FNYEAQ. This CDR3 region has 15 residues. V dropped 5 bases and J dropped 2; count of bases not matched to a gene: 9. The CDR3 here is CASSTEPRGTYEQYF. As DNA, the CDR3 is TGTGCCAGCAGCACCGAACCCAGGGGGACCTACGAGCAGTACTTC. Drawing the rest from reference TRBV7-6 and TRBJ2-7, the complete variable domain is GAGVSQSPRYKVTKRGQDVALRCDPISGHVSLYWYRQALGQGPEFLTYFNYEAQQDKSGLPNDRFSAERPEGSISTLTIQRTEQRDSAMYRCASSTEPRGTYEQYFGPGTRLTVT.

CDR3 loop: CASSLFGTGGINYGYTF. The CDR3 DNA is TGTGCCAGCAGTTTATTCGGGACAGGAGGCATTAACTATGGCTACACCTTC. This chain connects TRBV27 to TRBJ1-2; 8 bases fit TRBD1. V gave up 1 base and J gave up 1 base; unmatched junction bases: 8. The CDR3 contains 17 residues. Germline loops: CDR1 MNHEY, CDR2 SMNVEV (reference sequence).

The chain recombines TRBV5-1 with TRBJ2-3, with D maybe TRBD2 (5 bases). This CDR3 has 15 amino acids. V was shortened by 4 bases and J by 0 bases, with 12 bases between the two germline ends. CDR1 is SGHRS and CDR2 is YFSETQ in the germline V gene. The CDR3 reads CASSALGSSTDTQYF. CDR3 nucleotides: TGCGCCAGCAGCGCTCTAGGGAGTAGCACAGATACGCAGTATTTT.

The V call is TRBV9, the J call TRBJ2-5; 7 nucleotides align to TRBD2. Germline values: CDR1 SGDLS, CDR2 YYNGEE. The CDR3 is made up of 13 amino acids. The ends lost 4 bases at V and 5 bases at J; junction bases unmatched: 5. CDR3 bases: TGTGCCAGCAGCCTGGGGAGGGAGGAGACCCAGTACTTC. As protein: CASSLGREETQYF.

This clone was counted a few times. The junction shows a germline mismatch at one end, possibly a read error. The chain couples TRBV30 to TRBJ2-7; 7 bases match TRBD1. Germline V gene data show CDR1 as GTSNPN and CDR2 as SVGIG (reference sequence). The CDR3 spans 13 residues. This CDR3 reads CAWSGGTVAGRGF. CDR3 nucleotide sequence: TGTGCCTGGAGTGGGGGGACAGTCGCTGGCAGAGGCTTC.

V gene TRBV7-9 combines with J gene TRBJ2-2; TRBD1 might be the D (6 bases). V shed 3 bases and J shed 5 bases, with 10 bases lying between them. The V gene's germline CDR1 is SEHNR and CDR2 FQNEAQ (reference sequence). The CDR3 is made up of 14 amino acids. CDR3 coding DNA: TGTGCCAGCAGCTTGCAGGGGCGGACCGGGGAGCTGTTTTTT. This gives the protein CASSLQGRTGELFF.

The sample holds a few counts of this clone. The genes are TRBV9 and TRBJ2-5; 7 bases align to TRBD1. The germline V gene encodes CDR1 SGDLS and CDR2 YYNGEE. This CDR3 is built from 15 residues. Losses at the gene ends were 0 bases for V and 0 bases for J; bases not matched to a gene: 2. The chain's CDR3 is CASSVGGTDQETQYF. The CDR3 DNA reads TGTGCCAGCAGCGTAGGGGGGACAGACCAAGAGACCCAGTACTTC.

The CDR3 nucleotides are TGCGCCAGCAGTGACCCCCTTGGCGAGCAGTACTTC. It specifies CASSDPLGEQYF. The rearrangement uses TRBV4-3 and TRBJ2-7; D is ambiguous. The V end lost 6 bases, the J end lost 6 bases, and 12 bases lay between the germline ends. The CDR3 consists of 12 residues. Germline CDR1 is LGHNA and CDR2 is YSLEER.

V gene TRBV5-1 combines with J gene TRBJ2-5; 7 bases line up with TRBD2. After removal of 0 bases from V and 1 base from J, the junction contained 3 bases not matched to a gene. The CDR3 sequence is 15 residues long. CDR1 is SGHRS and CDR2 is YFSETQ in the germline V gene. The CDR3 DNA reads TGCGCCAGCAGCTTGGTCTCTAGCGGCCAAGAGACCCAGTACTTC. Encoded protein: CASSLVSSGQETQYF.

The rearrangement uses TRBV2 and TRBJ2-7, with D perhaps TRBD1 (6 bases). V lost 3 bases and J lost 1, with 7 bases in between. The CDR3 length is 13 residues. Germline V gene sequence: CDR1 SNHLY, CDR2 FYNNEI. For the CDR3, the DNA is TGTGCCAGCAGTGAGCAGGGGTCCTACGAGCAGTACTTC. Residues: CASSEQGSYEQYF.